The T cell receptor beta chain under discussion was sequenced for a study of blood T cell repertoires in COVID-19. Sequencing used immunoSEQ multiplex PCR; TCRdb keeps in-frame clones, though not all of them. The sample includes approximately 300,000 clones, around 90% of them seen just once. This CDR3 has 16 amino acids. From germline, CDR1 is LNHDA and CDR2 SQIVND (reference sequence). V was shortened by 7 bases and J by 0 bases, with 15 bases between the two germline ends. The chain carries TRBV19 and TRBJ1-4, with D hard to call. The TCR sequence derives from a woman aged 25 to 39 with COVID-19, enrolled during active disease. Sequenced sample: peripheral blood. CDR3 bases: TGTGCCAGTATCCCACGGATCGGGGCAACTAATGAAAAACTGTTTTTT. Its protein is CASIPRIGATNEKLFF.